The sequence of this T cell receptor beta chain was determined in a study of lymphopenia after photon versus proton radiotherapy. Study results and caveats: A bigger post-nadir fall in TCR diversity correlated inversely with survival time in deceased patients. Better survival with proton therapy was suggested as possible, not demonstrated. Relative stability marked proton patients; photon patients lost diversity and naive cells. After the lymphocyte nadir, photon-treated repertoires showed oligoclonal expansion, especially of CD8+ Temra cells.

Between the trimmed V and J ends, which lost 4 bases and 8 bases, there was a span of 30 bases. Germline CDR1 and CDR2: SGHNT and YYREEE (reference sequence). The CDR3 loop spans 18 amino acids. A note on this clone: What it recognizes is unknown.

Measured with immunoSEQ multiplex PCR; TCRdb has only the in-frame clones, and not every one. The table has fewer than 25,000 clones, more than 85% seen once; the top ten hold 11%. V is TRBV5-4 and J is TRBJ1-2; D perhaps matches TRBD1 (5 bases). The source of this sequence is a man at least 80 years old with esophageal cancer. The source was peripheral blood, collected from a patient treated with proton-based radiotherapy. The CDR3 nucleotides read TGTGCCAGCAGCCCGGGGGAGACTCCCGATGATCTAGGGAAGGGCTACACCTTC. This gives the protein CASSPGETPDDLGKGYTF.